Listed below are T cell receptor beta chains from one sample, sequenced in a study of blood T cell repertoires in COVID-19. Libraries were prepared by immunoSEQ multiplex PCR; TCRdb keeps only in-frame clonotypes and omits some of them. The sample has around 150,000 clones, 81% seen once; the top ten hold about 11%. Source material: peripheral blood. These receptors were collected from a human donor in a cohort sampled during active COVID-19. Each CDR3 is given with its conserved first and last residue. D genes are given only for firm matches. Clone size is shown for a subset of rows, as once, few, many or a class of expanded clone.

V,J,size,D,DNA,CDR3
TRBV7-6,TRBJ2-7,-,-,TGTGCCAGCAGGGCAGGAGCGGATACTCTAGAGCAGTACTTC,CASRAGADTLEQYF
TRBV7-8,TRBJ1-5,-,-,TGTGCCAGCAGTAGTCAGGGTAATCAGCCCCAGCATTTT,CASSSQGNQPQHF
TRBV20-1,TRBJ1-2,-,-,TGCAGTGGGGCACCGAGCTATGGCTACACCTTC,CSGAPSYGYTF
TRBV5-6,TRBJ1-1,once,-,TGTGCCAGCAGCTTGGGGGGCCCCGCAGGGGTGCTTGGAGTAGCTTTCTTT,CASSLGGPAGVLGVAFF
TRBV14,TRBJ2-2,-,-,TGTGCCAGCAGCCAACGGGGGAGAGGGATTACGAACACCGGGGAGCTGTTTTTT,CASSQRGRGITNTGELFF
TRBV6-5,TRBJ1-5,-,-,TGTGCCAGCAGTTTCCACCGGGGGGAGCCCCAGCATTTT,CASSFHRGEPQHF
TRBV9,TRBJ1-5,many,-,TGTGCCAGCAGCGTAGCTCCGGCTGGAGGTCAGCCCCAGCATTTT,CASSVAPAGGQPQHF
TRBV6-2/TRBV6-3,TRBJ2-1,few,-,TGTGCCAGCAGTGCCGGGTTGGGGCTTTCCAATGAGCAGTTCTTC,CASSAGLGLSNEQFF
TRBV19,TRBJ2-2,-,TRBD1,TGTGCCAGTACTACAGGGGAGACCGGGGAGCTGTTTTTT,CASTTGETGELFF
TRBV7-9,TRBJ1-5,few,-,TGTGCCAGCAGCTCGACAGTTAGCAATCAGCCCCAGCATTTT,CASSSTVSNQPQHF
TRBV5-1,TRBJ2-1,-,-,TGCGCCAGCAGCTTAATTGTCAACAATGAGCAGTTCTTC,CASSLIVNNEQFF
TRBV4-1,TRBJ2-5,-,-,TGCGCCAGCAGCCAAGAAGAGGGATTGGAGACCCAGTACTTC,CASSQEEGLETQYF
TRBV18,TRBJ1-1,-,-,TGTGCCAGCTCACCCGTGCAGACTGAAGCTTTCTTT,CASSPVQTEAFF
TRBV28,TRBJ1-2,-,-,TGTGCCACCACTGGGGGGTCGGGCTATGGCTACACCTTC,CATTGGSGYGYTF
TRBV6-6,TRBJ1-2,-,-,TGTGCCAGCAGTTACTCCGTAGCGGGGGCCAACTATGGCTACACCTTC,CASSYSVAGANYGYTF
TRBV6-2/TRBV6-3,TRBJ2-2,-,TRBD1,TGTGCCAGCACCCCGGGACAGGTTAGCACCGGGGAGCTGTTTTTT,CASTPGQVSTGELFF
TRBV3-1/TRBV3-2,TRBJ1-2,-,TRBD1,TGTGCCAGCAGCCCTTGGGGACAGGCCGCAAACTCTAACTATGGCTACACCTTC,CASSPWGQAANSNYGYTF
TRBV6-5,TRBJ2-1,few,-,TGTGCCAGCCGTCTGGGCAGGGTTTTGGGTGAGCAGTTCTTC,CASRLGRVLGEQFF
TRBV19,TRBJ1-5,-,-,TGTGCCAGTAGCCCGACCCCGGGGGGGTCCCAGCCCCAGCATTTT,CASSPTPGGSQPQHF
TRBV13,TRBJ1-2,-,TRBD1,TGTGCCAGCAGCTCTTCAGTACAGGGGCGGAGGGGCTACACCTTC,CASSSSVQGRRGYTF
TRBV4-3,TRBJ2-1,-,TRBD2,TGCGCCAGCAGCCAAGGGTTTGGCGGGGGAGATTTGGTGAATGAGCAGTTCTTC,CASSQGFGGGDLVNEQFF
TRBV30,TRBJ2-2,once,TRBD2,TGTGCCTGGAGCGCCGGGACTAGCGGGAGAGCCGGGGAGCTGTTTTTT,CAWSAGTSGRAGELFF
TRBV18,TRBJ2-5,-,-,TGTGCCAGCTCACCCTTAGCGGAGACCCAGTACTTC,CASSPLAETQYF
TRBV7-2,TRBJ1-5,-,TRBD1,TGTGCCAGCAGCTCGCGACAGGGGTTTGGCAATCAGCCCCAGCATTTT,CASSSRQGFGNQPQHF
TRBV12-5,TRBJ2-2,-,-,TGTGCTAGTGGCACCAGCGCACCAGCGGGCTGGGAGCTGTTTTTT,CASGTSAPAGWELFF
TRBV30,TRBJ2-3,few,-,TGTGCCTGGAGTGTTGGGCAGACCCTCACAGATACGCAGTATTTT,CAWSVGQTLTDTQYF
TRBV5-4,TRBJ2-5,-,TRBD2,TGTGCCAGCGCGACTGGCGGGAGTCGGGTAGAGACCCAGTACTTC,CASATGGSRVETQYF
TRBV3-1/TRBV3-2,TRBJ2-5,-,TRBD2,TGTGCCAGCAGCCGCGGACTAGCGGGGGGCCCAGAGACCCAGTACTTC,CASSRGLAGGPETQYF
TRBV9,TRBJ2-1,-,TRBD1,TGTGCCAGCAGCGACGGACAGGGACGAGAGAATGAGCAGTTCTTC,CASSDGQGRENEQFF
TRBV28,TRBJ2-1,once,TRBD2,TGTGCCAGCACCCAGCGGGGGGGCTACTACAATGAGCAGTTCTTC,CASTQRGGYYNEQFF
TRBV2,TRBJ1-5,-,-,TGTGCCAGCACGGGGGAAGGAAGTTTTCAGCCCCAGCATTTT,CASTGEGSFQPQHF
TRBV2,TRBJ1-5,-,TRBD1,TGTGCCAGCAGGCCGGGGACAGGGAAGTTGGGTCAGCCCCAGCATTTT,CASRPGTGKLGQPQHF
TRBV6-5,TRBJ2-5,-,-,TGTGCCAGCGGGCGACCCCAAGAGACCCAGTACTTC,CASGRPQETQYF
TRBV27,TRBJ2-7,-,-,TGTGCCAGCAGTTTTTCCGACGAGCAGTACTTC,CASSFSDEQYF
TRBV6-5,TRBJ1-2,-,-,TGTGCCAGCACGAAATCAGGGAACTATGGCTACACCTTC,CASTKSGNYGYTF
TRBV7-2,TRBJ1-2,-,-,TGTGCCAGCAGCTTCAAACAGACTAACTATGGCTACACCTTC,CASSFKQTNYGYTF
TRBV3-1/TRBV3-2,TRBJ2-2,-,TRBD2,TGTGCCAGCAGCCAAGGCAGGGCTAGCGGGAGCACCGGGGAGCTGTTTTTT,CASSQGRASGSTGELFF
TRBV4-1,TRBJ2-7,-,TRBD1,TGCGCCAGCAGCCAAGATCAGGTGGACAGGGAGTCGTGGGAGCAGTACTTC,CASSQDQVDRESWEQYF
TRBV28,TRBJ2-2,-,TRBD2,TGTGCCAGCAGTTTATGGCGGGGGGGAACCGGGGAGCTGTTTTTT,CASSLWRGGTGELFF
TRBV27,TRBJ1-2,-,-,TGTGCCAGCAGTTTAGTTCGGGATTATGGCTACACCTTC,CASSLVRDYGYTF
TRBV18,TRBJ1-1,-,TRBD1,TGTGCCAGCTCACCACTAGGACAGGACACTGAAGCTTTCTTT,CASSPLGQDTEAFF
TRBV18,TRBJ2-5,-,-,TGTGCCAGTCGCCAGGGGACCAACGAAGAGACCCAGTACTTC,CASRQGTNEETQYF
TRBV18,TRBJ1-5,-,-,TGTGCCAGCTCACCACTCGGGGATCAGCCCCAGCATTTT,CASSPLGDQPQHF